The 30 T cell receptor beta chains below all came from one sample that was sequenced in a study of beta chain features in type 1 diabetes. Reverse transcribing all isolated RNA meant expressed TCRB transcripts were sequenced. Sequenced by immunoSEQ multiplex PCR; TCRdb stores in-frame clones only, minus some. This repertoire shows more than 85,000 clones, 30% to 50% found once; its top ten account for roughly 0.07%. Specimen: stem cell memory CD4+ T cells from blood. Every receptor here comes from a woman under 30 in good health.

The chain has TRBV6-1 and TRBJ2-7; TRBD1 matches at 10 bases. The J segment lost 3 bases and the V segment lost 10 bases, leaving 3 bases of the junction unmatched. The CDR3 has 12 residues. Germline CDR1 reads MNHNS; CDR2 reads SASEGT. The CDR3 DNA sequence: TGTGCCATACGGACAGGGGGCTACGAGCAGTACTTC. This encodes CAIRTGGYEQYF.

The chain uses TRBV5-6 and TRBJ1-1; 7 positions agree with TRBD1. This CDR3 is built from 15 residues. J lost 0 bases, V lost 4 bases, and 6 bases had no gene match. From germline, CDR1 is SGHDT and CDR2 YYEEEE. Written as DNA, the CDR3 is TGTGCCAGCAGCCGGGGACAGAACATGAACACTGAAGCTTTCTTT. Translated: CASSRGQNMNTEAFF.

Comments on this clone: Because the CDR3 is missing its conserved closing phenylalanine or tryptophan, this is likely a read error. The rearrangement joins TRBV9 to TRBJ2-7, with 14 nucleotides matching TRBD2. With 2 bases clipped from V and 4 bases from J, the junction kept 5 bases outside the gene matches. CDR1 and CDR2 (germline): SGDLS, YYNGEE. The CDR3 has 16 amino acids. In DNA form, the CDR3 reads TGTGCCAGCAGCGTCGGACTAGCGGGAGGTTGGTACGAGCAGTACTCC. As protein: CASSVGLAGGWYEQYS.

The chain couples TRBV4-1 to TRBJ2-2; no clear D gene. V was pared by 4 bases and J by 7 bases, with 19 bases between. Looked up from germline, CDR1 is MGHRA and CDR2 is YSYEKL. The CDR3 totals 16 residues. Written as DNA, the CDR3 is TGCGCCAGCAGCCCCCTCGGCCTAGGTGGATTCGGGGAGCTGTTTTTT. Protein: CASSPLGLGGFGELFF.

The chain uses TRBV2 and TRBJ2-7; D not certain. The CDR3 has 14 residues. V lost 4 bases and J lost 3, with 13 bases in between. From germline, CDR1 is SNHLY and CDR2 FYNNEI. As DNA, the CDR3 is TGTGCCAGCAGTGGGGCAGCAATGGGCTACGAGCAGTACTTC. Translation: CASSGAAMGYEQYF.

This chain connects TRBV28 to TRBJ2-5, with unresolved D. Germline V gives CDR1 MDHEN, CDR2 SYDVKM. Deletions cut 0 bases from V and 9 bases from J, with 5 bases between. The CDR3 totals 11 residues. In nucleotides, the CDR3 is TGTGCCAGCAGTTTATGGGGCGCCCAGTACTTC. It codes for CASSLWGAQYF.

The sample holds a few counts of this clone. The V call is TRBV19, the J call TRBJ1-1, with TRBD1 matching 8 bases. The CDR3 is made up of 14 amino acids. The J segment lost 4 bases and the V segment lost 0 bases, leaving 1 base of the junction unmatched. In germline, CDR1 is LNHDA, CDR2 SQIVND (reference sequence). CDR3 bases: TGTGCCAGTAGTATAGACACAGGGGGCACTGAAGCTTTCTTT. Translation: CASSIDTGGTEAFF.

The chain combines TRBV5-1 with TRBJ2-7; 9 positions match TRBD1. The CDR3 runs 13 residues. Unmatched junction bases numbered 2, after V lost 2 bases and J lost 5 bases. CDR1 and CDR2 from the germline V gene are SGHRS and YFSETQ. CDR3 bases: TGCGCCAGCAGCTTCCGGGACAGGGACGAGCAGTACTTC. Its translation is CASSFRDRDEQYF.

This clone has a handful of counts. J is TRBJ2-1 and V is TRBV9, with D uncertain. Trimming took off 1 base at V and 9 bases at J, with 5 bases between the two ends. The germline CDR1 and CDR2 sequences are SGDLS and YYNGEE. This CDR3 comprises 11 residues. The CDR3 loop reads CASSVRGEQFF. The DNA for the CDR3 is TGTGCCAGCAGCGTACGAGGTGAGCAGTTCTTC.

The chain combines TRBV5-1 with TRBJ2-4, with 8 nucleotides matching TRBD1. In germline, CDR1 is SGHRS, CDR2 YFSETQ. V was pared by 0 bases and J by 7 bases, with 3 bases of the junction left unmatched. The CDR3 sequence is 14 residues long. The CDR3 region is CASSLGQGMNIQYF. DNA for the CDR3: TGCGCCAGCAGCTTGGGACAGGGGATGAACATTCAGTACTTC. Full variable domain (outside the CDR3, taken from reference TRBV5-1 and TRBJ2-4): KAGVTQTPRYLIKTRGQQVTLSCSPISGHRSVSWYQQTPGQGLQFLFEYFSETQRNKGNFPGRFSGRQFSNSRSEMNVSTLELGDSALYLCASSLGQGMNIQYFGAGTRLSVL.

V usage is TRBV28 and J usage is TRBJ1-3, with 9 nucleotides matching TRBD1. This CDR3 comprises 16 residues. V shed 6 bases and J 1 base; nucleotides not matched to a gene: 7. The germline V gene has CDR1 MDHEN and CDR2 SYDVKM. For the CDR3, the DNA is TGTGCCAGCAGGGACAGGGGTATAAGGTCTGGAAACACCATATATTTT. Protein sequence: CASRDRGIRSGNTIYF.

This clone was detected only a few times. The chain combines TRBV19 with TRBJ2-2; the D is unclear. Germline V gene lookup returns CDR1 LNHDA and CDR2 SQIVND (reference sequence). The V end lost 6 bases, the J end lost 1 base, and 6 bases lay between the germline ends. This CDR3 spans 13 amino acids. The CDR3 nucleotides read TGTGCCAGTAGAACAGTGAACACCGGGGAGCTGTTTTTT. This encodes CASRTVNTGELFF.

This rearrangement joins TRBV12-5 to TRBJ2-3; D is possibly TRBD1 (6 bases). V gave up 3 bases and J gave up 2 bases, with 9 bases separating them. CDR1 and CDR2 from the germline V gene are LGHNT and FRNRAP. The CDR3 is made up of 14 amino acids. The CDR3 DNA is TGTGCTAGTGGTTTAGGACAGTCCACAGATACGCAGTATTTT. Residues: CASGLGQSTDTQYF.

This clone occurred a few times. V and J are TRBV28 and TRBJ1-2; D may be TRBD1 (5 bases). Trimming removed 6 bases from V and 6 bases from J, with 17 bases in between. Per the germline V gene, CDR1 is MDHEN and CDR2 is SYDVKM. The CDR3 is 14 residues long. CDR3: CASRVTVRPHGYTF. DNA of the CDR3: TGTGCCAGCAGGGTGACAGTCCGCCCGCATGGCTACACCTTC.

The chain is built from TRBV27 and TRBJ2-7; 10 bases match TRBD1. Per germline, CDR1 MNHEY and CDR2 SMNVEV (reference sequence). This CDR3 region has 14 residues. Trimming took 1 base from V and 6 from J; bases not matched to a gene: 3. Here the CDR3 DNA reads TGTGCCAGCAGTTTATTCGACAGGGGGCTCGAGCAGTACTTC. This sequence encodes CASSLFDRGLEQYF.

This clone was observed a few times. This chain links TRBV27 with TRBJ1-2; TRBD1 agrees at 11 bases. This CDR3 has 13 amino acids. Trimming at V came to 6 bases and at J to 5 bases, leaving 2 bases not matched to a gene. Per germline, CDR1 MNHEY and CDR2 SMNVEV (reference sequence). CDR3 coding DNA: TGTGCCAGCAGAGGGACAGGGGGGTATGGCTACACCTTC. As protein: CASRGTGGYGYTF.

This clone occurred a few times. The rearrangement links TRBV7-9 to TRBJ2-1; 7 positions agree with TRBD1. J gave up 2 bases and V 6 bases, and 19 bases lay outside the gene matches. The germline V gene has CDR1 SEHNR and CDR2 FQNEAQ (reference sequence). The CDR3 has 19 residues. The CDR3 DNA is TGTGCCAGCAGTTTTAGCCTATTATCGGTAGGACAGGCCTACAATGAGCAGTTCTTC. Protein sequence: CASSFSLLSVGQAYNEQFF.

Concerning this clone itself: This same CDR3 is encoded by further DNA sequences in the sample. The gene calls are TRBV30 and TRBJ1-1; perhaps TRBD1 as D (6 bases). This CDR3 has 13 residues. Germline V CDR1 and CDR2: GTSNPN, SVGIG (reference sequence). V was clipped by 2 bases and J by 1 base, with 8 bases between them. CDR3 amino acids: CAWSRGGNTEAFF. In DNA form, the CDR3 reads TGTGCCTGGAGTAGGGGGGGGAACACTGAAGCTTTCTTT. Looking up the rest from reference TRBV30 and TRBJ1-1 gives the full variable domain: SQTIHQWPATLVQPVGSPLSLECTVEGTSNPNLYWYRQAAGRGLQLLFYSVGIGQISSEVPQNLSASRPQDRQFILSSKKLLLSDSGFYLCAWSRGGNTEAFFGQGTRLTVV.

The genes are TRBV28 and TRBJ1-2; 7 bases map to TRBD1. The length of the CDR3 is 15 residues. Per the germline V gene, CDR1 is MDHEN and CDR2 is SYDVKM. With 2 bases clipped from V and 4 bases from J, the junction kept 7 bases outside the gene matches. This CDR3 is CASSLLQGDGYGYTF. The CDR3 region has the DNA TGTGCCAGCAGTTTACTCCAGGGGGACGGCTATGGCTACACCTTC.

The rearrangement links TRBV28 to TRBJ1-2, with 8 bases identical to TRBD1. CDR3 size: 16 residues. Germline CDR1 and CDR2: MDHEN and SYDVKM. Trimming at V came to 6 bases and at J to 4 bases, leaving 13 bases not matched to a gene. The CDR3 sequence: CASSATGALGGYGYTF. In nucleotides, the CDR3 is TGTGCCAGCAGCGCGACAGGGGCCCTCGGGGGCTATGGCTACACCTTC.

This clone was picked up one time. The V call is TRBV28, the J call TRBJ1-2; tentatively, D is TRBD1 (5 bases). CDR3 length: 13 amino acids. Germline CDR1 and CDR2: MDHEN and SYDVKM. The V end lost 7 bases, the J end lost 8 bases, and 17 bases lay between the germline ends. CDR3 nucleotides: TGTGCCAGCACCTCCCAGGGCATTAGCGGCTACACCTTC. Amino acids: CASTSQGISGYTF.

CDR3 sequence: CASSSPTSGSLYEQYF. The CDR3 bases are TGTGCCAGCAGCTCCCCGACTAGCGGGAGTCTCTACGAGCAGTACTTC. The chain carries TRBV7-2 and TRBJ2-7, with 12 bases aligning to TRBD2. V lost 4 bases, J lost 3 bases, and 7 bases stayed unmatched. Per the germline V gene, CDR1 is SGHTA and CDR2 is FQGNSA. The CDR3 runs to 16 residues.

This rearrangement joins TRBV27 to TRBJ2-7; 7 nucleotides match TRBD1. The ends lost 5 bases at V and 3 bases at J; junction bases unmatched: 7. Germline CDR1 and CDR2: MNHEY and SMNVEV (reference sequence). This CDR3 is built from 14 residues. The chain's CDR3 is CASSPRQGSYEQYF. As DNA, the CDR3 is TGTGCCAGCAGTCCCAGACAGGGAAGCTACGAGCAGTACTTC.

The chain is built from TRBV11-2 and TRBJ2-5; perhaps TRBD2 as D (6 bases). CDR3 length: 15 amino acids. The V gene's germline CDR1 is SGHAT and CDR2 FQNNGV. V gave up 1 base and J gave up 5 bases, with 14 bases separating them. The CDR3, as DNA: TGTGCCAGCAGCTTAGGGTCCGGGAGAGGGGAGACCCAGTACTTC. It encodes CASSLGSGRGETQYF.

This clone appeared a few times. The CDR3 DNA follows: TGTGCCAGCATCGGACAGGGGGAGAATGAGCAGTTCTTC. It codes for CASIGQGENEQFF. The chain couples TRBV2 to TRBJ2-1; 10 bases map to TRBD1. V shed 7 bases, J shed 7 bases, and the junction held 4 bases outside the gene matches. Germline-derived CDR1 and CDR2 are SNHLY and FYNNEI. This CDR3 spans 13 amino acids.

The chain combines TRBV5-1 with TRBJ1-3; 8 bases agree with TRBD1. This CDR3 region has 17 residues. V lost 0 bases to trimming and J lost 0 bases; unmatched junction nucleotides: 5. In germline, CDR1 is SGHRS, CDR2 YFSETQ. CDR3 sequence: CASSLDKDRDSGNTIYF. The CDR3 nucleotides read TGCGCCAGCAGCTTGGACAAGGACAGGGACTCTGGAAACACCATATATTTT.

This rearrangement joins TRBV4-1 to TRBJ1-4, with D possibly matching TRBD1 (6 bases). V was pared by 4 bases and J by 4 bases, with 10 bases between. The CDR3 has 14 residues. Germline V gene lookup returns CDR1 MGHRA and CDR2 YSYEKL. The CDR3 loop is CASSPTGVNEKLFF. The CDR3 coding sequence is TGCGCCAGCAGCCCGACAGGAGTTAATGAAAAACTGTTTTTT.

For the CDR3, the DNA is TGTGCCAGCAGTTGGACAGGGGGTGTCGCCTACGAGCAGTACTTC. This encodes CASSWTGGVAYEQYF. V is TRBV6-5 and J is TRBJ2-7, with 10 bases lining up with TRBD1. Germline V gives CDR1 MNHEY, CDR2 SVGAGI. Losses at the gene ends were 4 bases for V and 2 bases for J; bases not matched to a gene: 5. The CDR3 is made up of 15 amino acids.

This clone was counted between two and nine times. CDR3 bases: TGCAGCGCGCGGACAGATACTGGGGCCAACGTCCTGACTTTC. This encodes CSARTDTGANVLTF. The V gene is TRBV29-1, the J gene TRBJ2-6, with D perhaps TRBD1 (6 bases). Germline CDR1 is SQVTM and CDR2 is ANQGSEA. Trimming shortened V by 7 bases and J by 2 bases, and 12 bases separated the two germline ends. The CDR3 sequence is 14 residues long.

The chain is built from TRBV18 and TRBJ2-1; TRBD2 agrees at 8 bases. CDR3 size: 14 residues. With 3 bases clipped from V and 6 bases from J, the junction kept 4 bases outside the gene matches. The V gene's germline CDR1 is KGHSH and CDR2 LQKENI. The CDR3 protein is CASSPPSGPNEQFF. The CDR3 DNA reads TGTGCCAGCTCACCCCCTAGCGGGCCCAATGAGCAGTTCTTC. Combining the CDR3 with reference TRBV18 and TRBJ2-1 gives the whole variable domain NAGVMQNPRHLVRRRGQEARLRCSPMKGHSHVYWYRQLPEEGLKFMVYLQKENIIDESGMPKERFSAEFPKEGPSILRIQQVVRGDSAAYFCASSPPSGPNEQFFGPGTRLTVL.